Listed here are 10 T cell receptor beta chains from one sample, sequenced in a study of shared clonotypes between healthy human individuals. The data were produced by immunoSEQ multiplex PCR, yet TCRdb's version contains in-frame clones alone and is incomplete. The table has over 1.4 million clones, roughly 97% seen once; the top ten hold roughly 1.2%. The sequenced sample was naive CD4+ T cells sorted from blood. Subset noted: CD45RA+ positively selected. The receptors here all came from a man aged 30 to 45 in good health.

J is TRBJ2-3 and V is TRBV5-6, with a tentative D call TRBD1 (6 bases). Between the trimmed V and J ends, which lost 0 bases and 5 bases, there was a span of 13 bases. Germline CDR1 and CDR2: SGHDT and YYEEEE. The CDR3 extends over 15 amino acids. CDR3 region: CASSLVAGAGDTQYF. Written as DNA, the CDR3 is TGTGCCAGCAGCTTGGTGGCAGGGGCTGGAGATACGCAGTATTTT.

The rearrangement links TRBV7-9 to TRBJ2-3, with TRBD2 matching 11 bases. CDR1 and CDR2 (germline): SEHNR, FQNEAQ (reference sequence). This CDR3 is 19 amino acids long. J lost 1 base, V lost 5 bases, and 14 bases had no gene match. In DNA, the CDR3 is TGTGCCAGCAGCGGACTAATAGCGGGAGGGCTTGGGGGCACAGATACGCAGTATTTT. Amino acids: CASSGLIAGGLGGTDTQYF.

The chain couples TRBV13 to TRBJ2-1; D perhaps matches TRBD1 (5 bases). Trimming pared 5 bases from V and 7 bases from J, leaving 15 bases between. The CDR3 extends over 14 amino acids. Germline CDR1 PRHDT, CDR2 FYEKMQ (reference sequence). The CDR3 here is CASSQVARVNEQFF. In DNA, the CDR3 is TGTGCCAGCAGCCAAGTCGCCAGGGTAAATGAGCAGTTCTTC.

This clone appeared once. The limits of the CDR3 on the DNA are not certain, so only TCRdb's listed CDR3 is given. This sequence joins TRBV29-1 and TRBJ2-4; the table calls TRBD1, which could not be checked here. The CDR3 has 14 amino acids, counting both end residues. Per germline, CDR1 SQVTM and CDR2 ANQGSEA. This CDR3 is CSVLLWTRENIQYF.

V is TRBV18 and J is TRBJ2-4; 13 nucleotides match TRBD2. Losses at the gene ends were 6 bases for V and 7 bases for J; bases not matched to a gene: 9. The CDR3 length is 16 residues. The germline CDR1 and CDR2 sequences are KGHSH and LQKENI. The CDR3 here is CASSRGLAGERNIQYF. The DNA for the CDR3 is TGTGCCAGCTCTAGAGGACTAGCGGGAGAAAGGAACATTCAGTACTTC.

This chain joins TRBV29-1 and TRBJ1-4; tentative D call: TRBD1 (6 bases). Germline V gene data show CDR1 as SQVTM and CDR2 as ANQGSEA. V was cut by 5 bases and J by 8 bases, with 18 bases left in between. The CDR3 contains 14 residues. Written as DNA, the CDR3 is TGCAGCGTTAGGACACAGGGTTCATTAGAAAAACTGTTTTTT. Residues: CSVRTQGSLEKLFF.

The chain joins TRBV7-2 to TRBJ2-2; no reliable D call. V lost 5 bases and J lost 0, with 13 bases in between. The germline gives CDR1 SGHTA, CDR2 FQGNSA. The CDR3 has 16 amino acids. CDR3 amino acids: CASSPLGVANTGELFF. For the CDR3, the DNA is TGTGCCAGCAGCCCTCTTGGGGTAGCGAACACCGGGGAGCTGTTTTTT.

This clone was picked up one time. The chain's CDR3 is CASSFQGYNEQFF. CDR3 DNA sequence: TGTGCCAGCAGTTTTCAGGGTTACAATGAGCAGTTCTTC. This chain connects TRBV6-5 to TRBJ2-1; TRBD1 is a possible D gene (5 bases). Trimming stripped 4 bases from V and 4 bases from J, with 8 bases between. Germline V gene sequence: CDR1 MNHEY, CDR2 SVGAGI. The CDR3 runs 13 residues.

With respect to this clone: At the DNA level, this CDR3 is encoded by other sequences in the same sample as well. The chain carries TRBV18 and TRBJ2-7; a weak D match, TRBD1 (6 bases). Trimming cost V 2 bases and J 0 bases, with 8 bases left between them. Looked up from germline, CDR1 is KGHSH and CDR2 is LQKENI. CDR3 length: 14 amino acids. This CDR3 is CASSPRTDSYEQYF. CDR3 in DNA: TGTGCCAGCTCACCAAGGACAGACTCCTACGAGCAGTACTTC.

The chain links TRBV7-9 to TRBJ2-5; maybe TRBD1 (6 bases). The ends were cut back, 1 base at V and 2 bases at J, with 14 bases in the middle. This CDR3 has 16 residues. The V gene's germline CDR1 is SEHNR and CDR2 FQNEAQ (reference sequence). The CDR3 region is CASSLVRGQGQETQYF. The CDR3, as DNA: TGTGCCAGCAGCTTAGTTCGGGGTCAGGGGCAAGAGACCCAGTACTTC.